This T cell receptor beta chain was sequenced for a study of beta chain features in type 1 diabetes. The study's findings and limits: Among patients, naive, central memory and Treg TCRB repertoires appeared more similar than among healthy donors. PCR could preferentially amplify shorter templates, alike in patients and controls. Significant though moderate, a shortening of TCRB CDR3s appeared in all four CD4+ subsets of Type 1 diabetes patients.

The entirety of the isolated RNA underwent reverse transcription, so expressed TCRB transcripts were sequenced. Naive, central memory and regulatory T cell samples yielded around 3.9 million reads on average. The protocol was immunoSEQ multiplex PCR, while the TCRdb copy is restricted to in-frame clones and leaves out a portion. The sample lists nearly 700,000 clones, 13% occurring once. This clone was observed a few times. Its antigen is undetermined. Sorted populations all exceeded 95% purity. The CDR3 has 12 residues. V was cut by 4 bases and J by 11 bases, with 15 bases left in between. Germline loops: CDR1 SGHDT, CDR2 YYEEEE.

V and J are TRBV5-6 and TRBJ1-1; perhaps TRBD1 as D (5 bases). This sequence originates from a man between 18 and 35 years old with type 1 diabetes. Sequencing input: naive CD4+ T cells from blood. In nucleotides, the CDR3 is TGTGCCAGCAGCCGGACAACCCGAGGGGCTTTCTTT. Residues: CASSRTTRGAFF.